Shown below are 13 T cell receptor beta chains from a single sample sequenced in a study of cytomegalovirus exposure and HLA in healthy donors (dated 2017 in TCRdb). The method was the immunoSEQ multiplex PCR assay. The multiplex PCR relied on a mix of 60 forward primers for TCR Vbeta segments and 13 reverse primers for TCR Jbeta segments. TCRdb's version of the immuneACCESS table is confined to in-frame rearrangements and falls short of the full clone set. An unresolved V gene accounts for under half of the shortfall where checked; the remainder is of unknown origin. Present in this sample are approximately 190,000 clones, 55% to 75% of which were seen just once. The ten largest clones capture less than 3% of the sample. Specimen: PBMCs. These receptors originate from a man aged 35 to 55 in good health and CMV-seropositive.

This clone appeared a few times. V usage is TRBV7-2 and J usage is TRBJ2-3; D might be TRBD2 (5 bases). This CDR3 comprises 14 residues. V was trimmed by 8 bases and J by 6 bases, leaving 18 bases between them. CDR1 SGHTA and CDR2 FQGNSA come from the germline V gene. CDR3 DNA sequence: TGTGCCAGCGCTAAGGGAGCAGAACGGGATACGCAGTATTTT. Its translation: CASAKGAERDTQYF.

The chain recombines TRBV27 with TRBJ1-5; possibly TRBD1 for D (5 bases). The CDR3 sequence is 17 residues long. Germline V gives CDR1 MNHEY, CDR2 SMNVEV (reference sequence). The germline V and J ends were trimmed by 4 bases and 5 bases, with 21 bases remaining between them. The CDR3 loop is CASSSPGRMVVYQPQHF. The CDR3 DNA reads TGTGCCAGCAGTTCTCCAGGGCGTATGGTGGTCTATCAGCCCCAGCATTTT.

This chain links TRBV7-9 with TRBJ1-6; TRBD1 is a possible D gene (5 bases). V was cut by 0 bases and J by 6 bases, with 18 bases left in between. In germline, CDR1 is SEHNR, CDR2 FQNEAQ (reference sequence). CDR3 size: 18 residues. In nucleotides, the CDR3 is TGTGCCAGCAGCTTAGCAGGGGTGCGATTCACCCTTAATTCACCCCTCCACTTT. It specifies CASSLAGVRFTLNSPLHF.

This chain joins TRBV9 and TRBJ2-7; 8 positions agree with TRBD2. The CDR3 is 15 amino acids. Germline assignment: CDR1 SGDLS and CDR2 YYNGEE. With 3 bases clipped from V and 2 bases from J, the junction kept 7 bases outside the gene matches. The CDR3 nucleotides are TGTGCCAGCAGCGCGGGGACTAGGGAAACCTACGAGCAGTACTTC. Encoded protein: CASSAGTRETYEQYF.

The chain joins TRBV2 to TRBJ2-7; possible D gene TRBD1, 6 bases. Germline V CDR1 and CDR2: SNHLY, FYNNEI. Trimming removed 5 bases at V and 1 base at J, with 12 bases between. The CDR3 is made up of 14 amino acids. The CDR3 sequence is CASSKQGISYEQYF. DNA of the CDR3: TGTGCCAGCAGTAAACAGGGAATTTCCTACGAGCAGTACTTC. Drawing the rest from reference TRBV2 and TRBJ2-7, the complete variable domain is EPEVTQTPSHQVTQMGQEVILRCVPISNHLYFYWYRQILGQKVEFLVSFYNNEISEKSEIFDDQFSVERPDGSNFTLKIRSTKLEDSAMYFCASSKQGISYEQYFGPGTRLTVT.

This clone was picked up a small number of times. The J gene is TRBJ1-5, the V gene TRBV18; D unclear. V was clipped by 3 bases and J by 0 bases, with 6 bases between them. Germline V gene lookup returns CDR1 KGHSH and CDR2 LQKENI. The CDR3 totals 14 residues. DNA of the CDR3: TGTGCCAGCTCACCTGGGAGTAGCAATCAGCCCCAGCATTTT. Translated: CASSPGSSNQPQHF.

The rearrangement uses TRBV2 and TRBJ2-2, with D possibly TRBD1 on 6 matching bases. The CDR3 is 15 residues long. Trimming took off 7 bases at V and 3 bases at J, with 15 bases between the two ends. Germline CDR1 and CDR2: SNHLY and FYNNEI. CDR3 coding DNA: TGTGCCAGCAAAGTGGGGGCATTGGACACCGGGGAGCTGTTTTTT. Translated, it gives CASKVGALDTGELFF.

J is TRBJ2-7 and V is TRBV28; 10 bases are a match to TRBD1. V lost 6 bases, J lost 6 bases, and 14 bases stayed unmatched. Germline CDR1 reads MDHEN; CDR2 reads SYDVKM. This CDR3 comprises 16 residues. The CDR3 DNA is TGTGCCAGCAGATCTCCCCCCGGGACAGGGGCACTCGAGCAGTACTTC. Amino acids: CASRSPPGTGALEQYF.

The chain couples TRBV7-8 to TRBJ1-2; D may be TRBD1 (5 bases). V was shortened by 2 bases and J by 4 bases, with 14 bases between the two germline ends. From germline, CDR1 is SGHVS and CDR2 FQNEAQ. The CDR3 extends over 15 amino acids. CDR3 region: CASSLRGGTGYGYTF. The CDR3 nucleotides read TGTGCCAGCAGCTTAAGGGGTGGTACGGGCTATGGCTACACCTTC. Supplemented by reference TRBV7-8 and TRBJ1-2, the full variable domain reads GAGVSQSPRYKVAKRGQDVALRCDPISGHVSLFWYQQALGQGPEFLTYFQNEAQLDKSGLPSDRFFAERPEGSVSTLKIQRTQQEDSAVYLCASSLRGGTGYGYTFGSGTRLTVV.

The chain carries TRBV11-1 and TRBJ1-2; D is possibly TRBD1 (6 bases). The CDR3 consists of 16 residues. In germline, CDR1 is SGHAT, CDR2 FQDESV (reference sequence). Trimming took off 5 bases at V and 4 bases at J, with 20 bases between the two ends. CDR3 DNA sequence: TGTGCCAGCAGCAGACCGGGGACATCTTCCCTCTATGGCTACACCTTC. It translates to CASSRPGTSSLYGYTF.

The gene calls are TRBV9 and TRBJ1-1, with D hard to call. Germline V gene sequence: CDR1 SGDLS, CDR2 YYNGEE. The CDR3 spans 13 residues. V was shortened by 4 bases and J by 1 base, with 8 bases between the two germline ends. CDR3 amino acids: CASSLTANTEAFF. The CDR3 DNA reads TGTGCCAGCAGCCTGACTGCGAACACTGAAGCTTTCTTT.

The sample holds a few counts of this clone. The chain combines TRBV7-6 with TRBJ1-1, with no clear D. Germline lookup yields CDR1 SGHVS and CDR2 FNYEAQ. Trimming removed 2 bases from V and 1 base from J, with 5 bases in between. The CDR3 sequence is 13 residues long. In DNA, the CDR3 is TGTGCCAGCAGCTTATGGCAGAACACTGAAGCTTTCTTT. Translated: CASSLWQNTEAFF. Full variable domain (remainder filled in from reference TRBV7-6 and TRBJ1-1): GAGVSQSPRYKVTKRGQDVALRCDPISGHVSLYWYRQALGQGPEFLTYFNYEAQQDKSGLPNDRFSAERPEGSISTLTIQRTEQRDSAMYRCASSLWQNTEAFFGQGTRLTVV.

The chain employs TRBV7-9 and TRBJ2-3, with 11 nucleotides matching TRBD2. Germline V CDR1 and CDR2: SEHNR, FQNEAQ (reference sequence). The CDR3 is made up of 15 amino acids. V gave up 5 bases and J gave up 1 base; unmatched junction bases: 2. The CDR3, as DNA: TGTGCCAGCAGCAAACTAGCGGGGGGCACAGATACGCAGTATTTT. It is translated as CASSKLAGGTDTQYF.